Presented here are 18 T cell receptor beta chains from one specimen sequenced in a study of cytomegalovirus exposure and HLA in healthy donors (dated by TCRdb to the late 2010s). Library creation used the immunoSEQ multiplex PCR assay. Entries here come from immuneACCESS through TCRdb and include only in-frame sequences with V and J called. Some clones fail to appear in such tables; in the studies checked, an unresolved V gene covers under half of the shortfall, and the cause of the remainder is unknown. This sample holds some 86,000 clones; more than 85% were observed only once. The top ten clones comprise about 3.6% of the sample. Sample: PBMCs. These receptors came from a woman younger than 45 in good health and CMV-seronegative.

The chain couples TRBV12-5 to TRBJ2-7, with D possibly matching TRBD1 (6 bases). V was trimmed by 8 bases and J by 1 base, leaving 12 bases between them. Germline V CDR1 and CDR2: LGHNT, FRNRAP. CDR3 length: 13 amino acids. The CDR3 coding sequence is TGTGCTAGTCGACACGGACAGTCCTACGAGCAGTACTTC. Its translation: CASRHGQSYEQYF.

The chain links TRBV9 to TRBJ2-5, with 11 positions matching TRBD2. Germline values: CDR1 SGDLS, CDR2 YYNGEE. The CDR3 totals 17 residues. With V trimmed by 4 bases and J by 5 bases, 13 bases remained unmatched. CDR3 region: CASSHSGGAGAQETQYF. CDR3 coding DNA: TGTGCCAGCAGCCATAGCGGGGGGGCAGGAGCTCAGGAGACCCAGTACTTC.

V gene TRBV27 combines with J gene TRBJ1-2; 8 bases are a match to TRBD1. The trim removed 3 bases at V and 7 bases at J, leaving 4 bases unmatched. Germline CDR1 MNHEY, CDR2 SMNVEV (reference sequence). This CDR3 contains 13 residues. The CDR3 region has the DNA TGTGCCAGCAGTTTGGACAGGGCTGTTGGCTACACCTTC. As protein: CASSLDRAVGYTF.

In nucleotides, the CDR3 is TGTGCCAGCTCACCCAGCAGCGGTATTTTAGATACGCAGTATTTT. Its protein is CASSPSSGILDTQYF. This chain links TRBV18 with TRBJ2-3; maybe TRBD2 (5 bases). The germline V gene has CDR1 KGHSH and CDR2 LQKENI. V gave up 3 bases and J gave up 5 bases, with 15 bases separating them. CDR3 size: 15 residues.

This chain uses TRBV5-6 with TRBJ1-1, with TRBD1 matching 8 bases. V lost 0 bases and J lost 2; bases outside the gene matches: 6. The length of the CDR3 is 16 residues. CDR1 is SGHDT and CDR2 is YYEEEE in the germline V gene. CDR3 loop: CASSLGTGSLNTEAFF. As DNA, the CDR3 is TGTGCCAGCAGCTTGGGGACAGGGTCCCTTAACACTGAAGCTTTCTTT.

CDR3 sequence reads: CASSFRGRGGGETQYF. As DNA, the CDR3 is TGTGCCAGCAGTTTCCGGGGGCGGGGGGGCGGCGAGACCCAGTACTTC. V is TRBV27 and J is TRBJ2-5, with 9 bases aligning to TRBD2. The CDR3 sequence is 16 residues long. J was trimmed by 5 bases and V by 3 bases; bases with no gene match: 10. Germline-derived CDR1 and CDR2 are MNHEY and SMNVEV (reference sequence).

The chain recombines TRBV7-2 with TRBJ2-1, with a weak D call TRBD2 (6 bases). V lost 0 bases and J lost 8, with 20 bases in between. Looked up from germline, CDR1 is SGHTA and CDR2 is FQGNSA. This CDR3 has 17 amino acids. CDR3 protein: CASSLARETRRSYEQFF. For the CDR3, the DNA is TGTGCCAGCAGCTTAGCGCGAGAGACTAGAAGAAGCTATGAGCAGTTCTTC.

This rearrangement joins TRBV18 to TRBJ2-7; the D is unclear. Trimming cost V 0 bases and J 3 bases, with 12 bases left between them. The CDR3 contains 15 residues. The V gene's germline CDR1 is KGHSH and CDR2 LQKENI. As DNA, the CDR3 is TGTGCCAGCTCACCACCGGCAGCAGGTCACTACGAGCAGTACTTC. It translates to CASSPPAAGHYEQYF.

The chain combines TRBV19 with TRBJ1-1, with 7 positions matching TRBD1. Germline CDR1 and CDR2: LNHDA and SQIVND (reference sequence). The V segment lost 6 bases and the J segment 7 bases; nucleotides outside the gene matches: 8. CDR3 size: 13 residues. The CDR3 sequence is CASRGTGVGEAFF. The CDR3 coding sequence is TGTGCCAGTAGGGGTACAGGGGTGGGTGAAGCTTTCTTT.

The genes are TRBV6-1 and TRBJ2-5, with D possibly being TRBD2 (6 bases). CDR1 is MNHNS, CDR2 SASEGT, per germline. CDR3 length equals 13 residues. V gave up 6 bases and J gave up 4 bases, with 12 bases separating them. CDR3 coding DNA: TGTGCCAGCAGGCAATCCGGGGGAGAGACCCAGTACTTC. It translates to CASRQSGGETQYF.

The V gene is TRBV6-8, the J gene TRBJ2-5; weak D call: TRBD1 (7 bases). Germline assignment: CDR1 MNHGY and CDR2 SAAAGT. This CDR3 has 19 amino acids. Trimming cost V 4 bases and J 3 bases, with 27 bases left between them. CDR3: CASSSCSTGISREKETQYF. For the CDR3, the DNA is TGTGCCAGCAGTTCCTGCTCGACAGGGATTTCGCGGGAAAAAGAGACCCAGTACTTC.

The V call is TRBV28, the J call TRBJ2-1; TRBD1 agrees at 8 bases. This CDR3 is built from 15 residues. The germline gives CDR1 MDHEN, CDR2 SYDVKM. V shed 6 bases, J shed 8 bases, and the junction held 12 bases outside the gene matches. CDR3 coding DNA: TGTGCCAGCAGCCGACGCCGGTCAGGGGGCGATGAGCAGTTCTTC. Amino acids: CASSRRRSGGDEQFF.

V is TRBV30 and J is TRBJ1-2; D uncertain. The germline V and J ends were trimmed by 8 bases and 5 bases, with 24 bases remaining between them. The CDR3 runs to 15 residues. The germline gives CDR1 GTSNPN, CDR2 SVGIG (reference sequence). CDR3 loop: CAGRARAESKYGYTF. CDR3 coding DNA: TGTGCCGGGCGGGCCCGGGCCGAATCGAAGTATGGCTACACCTTC.

The chain combines TRBV7-8 with TRBJ1-5; D may be TRBD1 (6 bases). Looked up from germline, CDR1 is SGHVS and CDR2 is FQNEAQ. This CDR3 comprises 16 residues. Trimming took 5 bases from V and 2 from J, leaving 16 bases between them. In nucleotides, the CDR3 is TGTGCCAGCAGCCCCCGGGGGGCGGGAGGCAATCAGCCCCAGCATTTT. It codes for CASSPRGAGGNQPQHF.

The chain has TRBV6-4 and TRBJ1-2; tentatively, D is TRBD1 (5 bases). Germline V gene lookup returns CDR1 MRHNA and CDR2 SNTAGT. The V end lost 3 bases, the J end lost 1 base, and 18 bases lay between the germline ends. This CDR3 is 17 amino acids long. The CDR3 region has the DNA TGTGCCAGCAGTGAAATTGGAGGGGCCCCCTTTAACTATGGCTACACCTTC. It translates to CASSEIGGAPFNYGYTF.

J is TRBJ1-2 and V is TRBV19, with unresolved D. The CDR3 consists of 11 residues. The V end was cut by 7 bases, the J end by 7 bases, with 10 bases between. CDR1 and CDR2 from the germline V gene are LNHDA and SQIVND (reference sequence). The CDR3 DNA reads TGTGCCAGTAAGGAGAGGTTTGGCTACACCTTC. Its protein is CASKERFGYTF.

The rearrangement joins TRBV19 to TRBJ1-4; 7 bases are a match to TRBD1. Trimming at V came to 4 bases and at J to 0 bases, leaving 2 bases not matched to a gene. CDR3 length: 15 residues. Germline assignment: CDR1 LNHDA and CDR2 SQIVND (reference sequence). In DNA form, the CDR3 reads TGTGCCAGTAGTAGGGACAGCTCAACTAATGAAAAACTGTTTTTT. Residues: CASSRDSSTNEKLFF.

The chain joins TRBV27 to TRBJ2-7, with 8 bases matching TRBD2. Per the germline V gene, CDR1 is MNHEY and CDR2 is SMNVEV (reference sequence). The CDR3 runs 14 residues. J was trimmed by 4 bases and V by 3 bases; bases with no gene match: 5. This chain's CDR3 is CASSLGLAGYEQYF. The CDR3 DNA reads TGTGCCAGCAGTTTGGGCCTAGCGGGTTACGAGCAGTACTTC.